This TCR beta chain was sequenced during a study of blood T cell repertoires in COVID-19. Study-wide context: Acute and convalescent COVID-19 specimens originated in the United States, Italy and Spain.

Method: immunoSEQ multiplex PCR; TCRdb's copy keeps in-frame clones and lacks some. The data show around 220,000 clones, with 80% seen just once and about 7.2% held by the top ten. Everyone who took part was roughly 18 to 100 years old, and they came from some 23 US areas. Sequencing was performed on PBMCs or T cells enriched from blood (not recorded which). This TCR derives from a woman aged 40-49 years with acute COVID-19.

The CDR3 nucleotides are TGTGCCAGCAGTCGCCAGATTATGAGGGGGCGTAGCACTGAAGCTTTCTTT. Its translation: CASSRQIMRGRSTEAFF. V is TRBV28 and J is TRBJ1-1, with 7 bases fitting TRBD1. Trimming took 5 bases from V and 4 from J; bases not matched to a gene: 16. The length of the CDR3 is 17 residues. Germline CDR1 and CDR2: MDHEN and SYDVKM.